This is a list of T cell receptor beta chains from one sample in a study of graft-versus-host responses after intestinal transplantation. Their antigens are not known. Sequenced by immunoSEQ multiplex PCR; TCRdb stores in-frame clones only, minus some. The table shows 95,000 to 150,000 clones, with 85% to 95% occurring only once. Specimen: unstimulated CD4+ T cells sorted from spleen or lymph node cells, collected before intestinal transplant. The receptor set was obtained from a human donor who received an intestinal transplant. CDR3s include the opening cysteine and the closing phenylalanine or tryptophan. Fields, in order: clone size, J gene, V gene, D gene, CDR3 DNA, CDR3 protein. D genes are given only for firm matches. Not all rows give a size; the values are once, few, many and, for expanded clones, a class.

NA,TRBJ1-2,TRBV28,NA,TGTGCCAGCAGTTTACGGTATGGCTACACCTTC,CASSLRYGYTF
once,TRBJ2-1,TRBV11-1,TRBD2,TGTGCCAGCAGTCAAAGGACTAGAGGTGAGCAGTTCTTC,CASSQRTRGEQFF
NA,TRBJ2-7,TRBV6-5,TRBD2,TGTGCCAGCAGCTCCGGGACTAGCGGGAGTCGCGAGCAGTACTTC,CASSSGTSGSREQYF
NA,TRBJ1-2,TRBV10-3,TRBD1,TGTGCCGTGGGACAGGGAAACTATGGCTACACCTTC,CAVGQGNYGYTF
NA,TRBJ2-5,TRBV10-2,NA,TGCGCCACCCTCCTGCGGGGACCGCCTTGGGAGCAGTACTTC,CATLLRGPPWEQYF
NA,TRBJ1-3,TRBV7-9,NA,TGTGCCAGCAGCTTAGTAGGGAGCGGCACCATATATTTT,CASSLVGSGTIYF
NA,TRBJ2-1,TRBV18,TRBD2,TGTGCCAGCTCACCTGGTCTAGCGGACCGAAGAGAGTACAATGAGCAGTTCTTC,CASSPGLADRREYNEQFF
NA,TRBJ2-7,TRBV28,NA,TGTGCCAGCAGGTCAAATGGGGGGCCGAAGCAGTACTTC,CASRSNGGPKQYF
NA,TRBJ2-7,TRBV6-5,NA,TGTGCCAGCAGTCTACCGGGACATCCCTACGAGCAGTACTTC,CASSLPGHPYEQYF
NA,TRBJ2-7,TRBV19,TRBD1,TGTGCCAGTAGGAAGAGGACAGGGGAAATCTACGAGCAGTACTTC,CASRKRTGEIYEQYF
NA,TRBJ1-2,TRBV5-4,NA,TGTGCCAGCAGCTTGTACGCCAGCAACTATGGCTACACCTTC,CASSLYASNYGYTF
NA,TRBJ1-2,TRBV27,NA,TGTGCCAGCAGGCCTATGGGCAGGAGCTATGGCTACACCTTC,CASRPMGRSYGYTF
NA,TRBJ2-7,TRBV5-1,NA,TGCGCCAGCAGCTTGCGTGCGGCCCACTACGAGCAGTACTTC,CASSLRAAHYEQYF
NA,TRBJ2-7,TRBV29-1,NA,TGCAGCGTTGAAGAATTCTACGAGCAGTACTTC,CSVEEFYEQYF
NA,TRBJ1-1,TRBV4-2,NA,TGTGCCAGCAGCCCCAAGGAGGCCTACACTGAAGCTTTCTTT,CASSPKEAYTEAFF
once,TRBJ2-7,TRBV19,NA,TGTGCCACCCTCGGGACTTCGAGGGGCTCCTACGAGCAGTACTTC,CATLGTSRGSYEQYF
NA,TRBJ2-1,TRBV9,NA,TGTGCCAGCAGCGTAGAGCCGGACTACGTGGGAGTTATTGAGCAGTTCTTC,CASSVEPDYVGVIEQFF
NA,TRBJ1-4,TRBV5-1,TRBD1,TGCGCCAGCAGCGGGGAGGGGACAGGGAATGAAAAACTGTTTTTT,CASSGEGTGNEKLFF
NA,TRBJ2-3,TRBV5-1,NA,TGCGCCAGCAGCTATAATGGAGAGGAAACAGATACGCAGTATTTT,CASSYNGEETDTQYF
NA,TRBJ2-3,TRBV6-1,NA,TGTGCCAGCAGTGAAGGGTCCACAGATACGCAGTATTTT,CASSEGSTDTQYF
NA,TRBJ2-7,TRBV11-2,TRBD1,TGTGCCAGCAGCTTACTGGACAGGGTCTACGAGCAGTACTTC,CASSLLDRVYEQYF
NA,TRBJ1-1,TRBV11-2,NA,TGTGCCAGCAGCTACGGTTTAGGCGCTTTCTTT,CASSYGLGAFF
NA,TRBJ1-2,TRBV4-2,NA,TGTGCCAGCAGCCAAGAGGGACGGGTAAACTATGGCTACACCTTC,CASSQEGRVNYGYTF
NA,TRBJ2-1,TRBV7-9,TRBD1,TGTGCCAGCAGCCCACGGTTTGGTACCGGGACAGGGGTCAATGAGCAGTTCTTC,CASSPRFGTGTGVNEQFF
once,TRBJ1-4,TRBV2,NA,TGTGCCAGCAGCCTCACAGGGCTCAATGAAAAACTGTTTTTT,CASSLTGLNEKLFF
NA,TRBJ2-1,TRBV13,NA,TGTGCCAGCAGCGGTGCGGGGAGGAGTATATATAATGAGCAGTTCTTC,CASSGAGRSIYNEQFF
NA,TRBJ2-3,TRBV2,NA,TGTGCCAGCAGTCGAGTCAAATTGGCAGATACGCAGTATTTT,CASSRVKLADTQYF
NA,TRBJ1-2,TRBV6-1,NA,TGTGCCAGCAGTGAAGGACGTGGAGCAAGGGATGGCTACACCTTC,CASSEGRGARDGYTF
NA,TRBJ1-1,TRBV5-4,NA,TGTGCCAGCAGCGGGGGGCGGGGGAATACTGAAGCTTTCTTT,CASSGGRGNTEAFF
NA,TRBJ1-1,TRBV10-3,TRBD1,TGTGCCATCAGGGAACAGGGGGGTACTGAAGCTTTCTTT,CAIREQGGTEAFF
NA,TRBJ2-3,TRBV7-3,NA,TGTGCCAGCAGCTTAACCCCCCTAAGCTCCACAGATACGCAGTATTTT,CASSLTPLSSTDTQYF
NA,TRBJ2-2,TRBV7-3,NA,TGTGCCAGCAGCTTACGAGGGCCTGAGGAAAACGGGGAGCTGTTTTTT,CASSLRGPEENGELFF
NA,TRBJ1-1,TRBV30,NA,TGTGCCTGGAGCCCCCAGGGAGCTTTGACTGAAGCTTTCTTT,CAWSPQGALTEAFF
NA,TRBJ2-7,TRBV5-8,NA,TGTGCCAGCAGCAGGGGACACCTATCCTACGAGCAGTACTTC,CASSRGHLSYEQYF
NA,TRBJ1-5,TRBV19,NA,TGTGCCAGTACCCCCTCAGAAGTTAGTGATAGGAATCAGCCCCAGCATTTT,CASTPSEVSDRNQPQHF
few,TRBJ2-7,TRBV10-1,TRBD2,TGCGCCAGCAGTGAGTCAGGGCTAGCGGGTGGCGAGCAGTACTTC,CASSESGLAGGEQYF
NA,TRBJ2-7,TRBV16,TRBD2,TGTGCCAGCAGCCCTACCCTAGGGCTAGCGGGGTACGAGCAGTACTTC,CASSPTLGLAGYEQYF
NA,TRBJ2-7,TRBV28,TRBD1,TGTGCCAGCCGACCGGGACAGAGCTACGAGCAGTACTTC,CASRPGQSYEQYF
NA,TRBJ2-2,TRBV28,NA,TGTGCCAGCAGCCGCGTTAGGGGTACCGGGGAGCTGTTTTTT,CASSRVRGTGELFF
NA,TRBJ1-1,TRBV11-2,NA,TGTGCCAGCACCCCTAAGGTAGGGTGGGCTGAAGCTTTCTTT,CASTPKVGWAEAFF
NA,TRBJ1-1,TRBV29-1,NA,TGCAGCGTTGAAGGCTTTTTGAACACTGAAGCTTTCTTT,CSVEGFLNTEAFF